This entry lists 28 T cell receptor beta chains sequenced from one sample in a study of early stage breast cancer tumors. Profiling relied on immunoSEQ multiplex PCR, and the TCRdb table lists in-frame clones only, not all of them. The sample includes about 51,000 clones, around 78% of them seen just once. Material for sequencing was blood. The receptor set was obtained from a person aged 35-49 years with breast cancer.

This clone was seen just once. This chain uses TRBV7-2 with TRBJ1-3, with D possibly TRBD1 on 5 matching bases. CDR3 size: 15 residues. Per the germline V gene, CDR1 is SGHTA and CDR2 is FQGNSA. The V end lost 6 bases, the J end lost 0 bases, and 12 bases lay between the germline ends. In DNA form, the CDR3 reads TGTGCCAGCAGTTCGGGCGGGGGCTCTGGAAACACCATATATTTT. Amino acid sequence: CASSSGGGSGNTIYF.

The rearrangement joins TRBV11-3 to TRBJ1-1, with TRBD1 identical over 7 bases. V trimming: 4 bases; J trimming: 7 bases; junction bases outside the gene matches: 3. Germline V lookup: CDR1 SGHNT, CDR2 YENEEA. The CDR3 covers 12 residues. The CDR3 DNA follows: TGTGCCAGCAGCTCCCGGACAGGTGAAGCTTTCTTT. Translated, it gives CASSSRTGEAFF.

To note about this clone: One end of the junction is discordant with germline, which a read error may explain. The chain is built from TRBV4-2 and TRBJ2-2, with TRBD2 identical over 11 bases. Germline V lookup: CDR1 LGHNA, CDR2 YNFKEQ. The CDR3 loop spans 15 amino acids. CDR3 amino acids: CASNQLAGATGELFF. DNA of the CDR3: TGTGCCAGCAACCAACTAGCGGGAGCCACCGGGGAGCTGTTTTTT.

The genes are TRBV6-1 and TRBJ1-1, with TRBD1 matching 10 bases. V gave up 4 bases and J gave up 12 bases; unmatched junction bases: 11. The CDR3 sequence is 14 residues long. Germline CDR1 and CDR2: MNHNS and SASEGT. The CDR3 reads CASSVQSGTGATFF. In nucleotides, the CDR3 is TGTGCCAGCAGTGTGCAATCCGGGACAGGGGCGACTTTCTTT.

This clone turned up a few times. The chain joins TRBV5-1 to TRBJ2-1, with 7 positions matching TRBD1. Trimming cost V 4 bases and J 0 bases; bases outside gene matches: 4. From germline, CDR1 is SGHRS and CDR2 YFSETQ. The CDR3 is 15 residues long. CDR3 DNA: TGCGCCAGCAGCGGACAGGTCAGCTCCTACAATGAGCAGTTCTTC. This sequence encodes CASSGQVSSYNEQFF.

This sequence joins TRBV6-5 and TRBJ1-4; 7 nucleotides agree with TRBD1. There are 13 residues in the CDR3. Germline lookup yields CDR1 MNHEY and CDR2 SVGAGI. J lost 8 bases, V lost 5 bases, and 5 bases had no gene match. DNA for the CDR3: TGTGCCAGCAGTGACCGGGACAGCGAAAAACTGTTTTTT. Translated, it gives CASSDRDSEKLFF.

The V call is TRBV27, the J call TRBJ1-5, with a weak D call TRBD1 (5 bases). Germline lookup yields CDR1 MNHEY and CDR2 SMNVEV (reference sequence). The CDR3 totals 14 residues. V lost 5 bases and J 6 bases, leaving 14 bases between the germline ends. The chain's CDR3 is CASSPREGTQPQHF. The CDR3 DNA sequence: TGTGCCAGCAGTCCCCGGGAGGGGACTCAGCCCCAGCATTTT.

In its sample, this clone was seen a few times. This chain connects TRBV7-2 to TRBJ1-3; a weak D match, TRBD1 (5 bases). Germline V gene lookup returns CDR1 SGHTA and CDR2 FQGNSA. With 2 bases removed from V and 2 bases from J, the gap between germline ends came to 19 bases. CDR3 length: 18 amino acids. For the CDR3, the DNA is TGTGCCAGCAGCTTATGGGGACTGGGGCATTTTGCTGGAAACACCATATATTTT. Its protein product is CASSLWGLGHFAGNTIYF.

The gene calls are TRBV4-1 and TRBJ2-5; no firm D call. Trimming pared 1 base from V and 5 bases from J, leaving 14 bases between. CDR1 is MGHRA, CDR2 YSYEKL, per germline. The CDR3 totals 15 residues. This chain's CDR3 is CASSQAGRYGETQYF. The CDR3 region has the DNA TGCGCCAGCAGCCAAGCGGGCAGGTACGGGGAGACCCAGTACTTC.

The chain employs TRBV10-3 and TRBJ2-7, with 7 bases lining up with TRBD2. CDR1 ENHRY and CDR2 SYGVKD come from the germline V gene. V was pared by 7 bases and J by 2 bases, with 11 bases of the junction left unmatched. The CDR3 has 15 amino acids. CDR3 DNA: TGTGCCATCACGGCGTTTGCTAGCGGAACCTACGAGCAGTACTTC. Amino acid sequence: CAITAFASGTYEQYF.

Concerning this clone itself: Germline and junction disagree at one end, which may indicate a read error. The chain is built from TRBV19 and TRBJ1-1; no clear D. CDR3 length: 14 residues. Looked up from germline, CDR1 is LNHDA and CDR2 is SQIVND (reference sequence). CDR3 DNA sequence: TGTGCCAGTAGGATAGTTGATTTGAACACTGAAGCTTTCTTT. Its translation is CASRIVDLNTEAFF. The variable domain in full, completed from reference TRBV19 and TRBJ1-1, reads DGGITQSPKYLFRKEGQNVTLSCEQNLNHDAMYWYRQDPGQGLRLIYYSQIVNDFQKGDIAEGYSVSREKKESFPLTVTSAQKNPTAFYLCASRIVDLNTEAFFGQGTRLTVV.

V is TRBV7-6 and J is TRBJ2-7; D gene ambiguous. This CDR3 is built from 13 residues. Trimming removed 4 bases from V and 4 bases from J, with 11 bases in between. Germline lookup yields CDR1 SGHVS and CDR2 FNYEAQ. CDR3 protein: CASSSMYGYEQYF. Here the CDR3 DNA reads TGTGCCAGCAGCTCGATGTATGGGTACGAGCAGTACTTC.

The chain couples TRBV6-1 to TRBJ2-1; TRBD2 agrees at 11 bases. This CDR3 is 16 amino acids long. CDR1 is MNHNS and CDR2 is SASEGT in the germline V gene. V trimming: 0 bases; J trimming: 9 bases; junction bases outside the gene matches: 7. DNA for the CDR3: TGTGCCAGCAGTGAAGCGGTAGCGGGAGGGAAAGGTGAGCAGTTCTTC. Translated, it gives CASSEAVAGGKGEQFF.

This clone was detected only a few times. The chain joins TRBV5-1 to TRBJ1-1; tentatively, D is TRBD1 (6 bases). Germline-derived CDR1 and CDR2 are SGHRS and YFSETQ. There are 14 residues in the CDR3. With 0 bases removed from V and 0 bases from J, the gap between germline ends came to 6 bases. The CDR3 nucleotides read TGCGCCAGCAGCTTGGGGGACATGAACACTGAAGCTTTCTTT. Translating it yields CASSLGDMNTEAFF.

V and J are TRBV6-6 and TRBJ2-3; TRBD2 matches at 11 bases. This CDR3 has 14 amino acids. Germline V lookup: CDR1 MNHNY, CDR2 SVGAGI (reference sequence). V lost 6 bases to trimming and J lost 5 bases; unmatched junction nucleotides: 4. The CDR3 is CASRGLAVLDTQYF. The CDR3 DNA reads TGTGCCAGCAGGGGACTAGCGGTCCTAGATACGCAGTATTTT.

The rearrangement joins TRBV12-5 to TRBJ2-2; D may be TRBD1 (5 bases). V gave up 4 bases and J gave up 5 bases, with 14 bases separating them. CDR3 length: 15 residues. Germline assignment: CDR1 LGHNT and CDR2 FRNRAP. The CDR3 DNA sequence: TGTGCTAGTGGTTCCGTATTTAGGGGAACCGGGGAGCTGTTTTTT. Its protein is CASGSVFRGTGELFF.

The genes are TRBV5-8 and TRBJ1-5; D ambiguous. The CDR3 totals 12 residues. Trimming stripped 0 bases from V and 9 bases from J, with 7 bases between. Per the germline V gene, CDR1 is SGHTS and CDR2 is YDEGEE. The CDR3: CASSLGGMPQHF. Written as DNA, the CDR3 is TGTGCCAGCAGCTTGGGGGGTATGCCCCAGCATTTT. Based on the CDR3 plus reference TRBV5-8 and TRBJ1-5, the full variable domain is EAGVTQSPTHLIKTRGQQATLRCSPISGHTSVYWYQQALGLGLQFLLWYDEGEERNRGNFPPRFSGRQFPNYSSELNVNALELEDSALYLCASSLGGMPQHFGDGTRLSIL.

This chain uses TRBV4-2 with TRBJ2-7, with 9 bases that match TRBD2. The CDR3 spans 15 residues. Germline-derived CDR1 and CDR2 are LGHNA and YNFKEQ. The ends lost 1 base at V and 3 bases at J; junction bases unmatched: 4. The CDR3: CASSQGLAGIYEQYF. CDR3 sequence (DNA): TGTGCCAGCAGCCAAGGGCTAGCGGGGATCTACGAGCAGTACTTC.

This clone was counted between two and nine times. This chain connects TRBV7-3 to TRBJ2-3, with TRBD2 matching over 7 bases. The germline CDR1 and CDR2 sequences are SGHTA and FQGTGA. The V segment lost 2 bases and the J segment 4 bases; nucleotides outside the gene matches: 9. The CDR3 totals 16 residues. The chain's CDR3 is CASSLDASGNADTQYF. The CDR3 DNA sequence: TGTGCCAGCAGCTTAGATGCTAGCGGAAACGCAGATACGCAGTATTTT.

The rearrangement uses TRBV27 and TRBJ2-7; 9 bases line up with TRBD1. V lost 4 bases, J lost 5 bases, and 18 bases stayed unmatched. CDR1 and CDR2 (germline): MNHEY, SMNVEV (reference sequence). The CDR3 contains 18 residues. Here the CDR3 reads CASSYSWGGTGFHDEQYF. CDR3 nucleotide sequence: TGTGCCAGCAGTTATTCCTGGGGCGGGACAGGGTTTCACGACGAGCAGTACTTC.

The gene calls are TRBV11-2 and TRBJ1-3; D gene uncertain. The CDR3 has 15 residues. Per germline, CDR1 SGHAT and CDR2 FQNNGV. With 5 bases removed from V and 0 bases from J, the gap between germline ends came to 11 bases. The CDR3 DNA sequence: TGTGCCAGCAGCAATACAGTGAGCTCTGGAAACACCATATATTTT. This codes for CASSNTVSSGNTIYF.

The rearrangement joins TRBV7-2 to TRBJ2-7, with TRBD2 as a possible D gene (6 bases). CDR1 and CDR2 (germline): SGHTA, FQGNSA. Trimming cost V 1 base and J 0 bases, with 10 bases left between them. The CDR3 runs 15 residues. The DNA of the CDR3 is TGTGCCAGCAGCTTAGGGGGGAGGAGCTCCTACGAGCAGTACTTC. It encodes CASSLGGRSSYEQYF.

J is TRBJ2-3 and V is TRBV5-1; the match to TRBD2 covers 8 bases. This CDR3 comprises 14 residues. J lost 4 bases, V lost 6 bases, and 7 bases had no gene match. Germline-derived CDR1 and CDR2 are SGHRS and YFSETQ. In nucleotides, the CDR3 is TGCGCCAGCAACAATCGCGGGGGGTCAGATACGCAGTATTTT. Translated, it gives CASNNRGGSDTQYF.

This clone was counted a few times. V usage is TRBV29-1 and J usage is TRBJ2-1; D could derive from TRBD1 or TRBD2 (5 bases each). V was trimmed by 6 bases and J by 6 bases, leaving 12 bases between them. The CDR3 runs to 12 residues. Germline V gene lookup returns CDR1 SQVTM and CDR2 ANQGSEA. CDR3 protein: CSVRGSGNEQFF. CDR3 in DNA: TGCAGCGTACGGGGCTCCGGCAATGAGCAGTTCTTC.

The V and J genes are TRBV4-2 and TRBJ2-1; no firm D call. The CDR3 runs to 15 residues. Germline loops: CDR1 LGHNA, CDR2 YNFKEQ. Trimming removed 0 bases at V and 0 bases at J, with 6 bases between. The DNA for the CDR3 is TGTGCCAGCAGCCAAGATACCACCTCCTACAATGAGCAGTTCTTC. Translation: CASSQDTTSYNEQFF.

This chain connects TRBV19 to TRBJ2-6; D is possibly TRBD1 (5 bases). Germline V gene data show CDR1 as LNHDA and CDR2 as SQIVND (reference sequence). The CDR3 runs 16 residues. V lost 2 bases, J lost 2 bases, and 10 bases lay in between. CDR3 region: CASSIQGLTGANVLTF. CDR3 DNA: TGTGCCAGTAGTATACAGGGTTTAACTGGGGCCAACGTCCTGACTTTC.

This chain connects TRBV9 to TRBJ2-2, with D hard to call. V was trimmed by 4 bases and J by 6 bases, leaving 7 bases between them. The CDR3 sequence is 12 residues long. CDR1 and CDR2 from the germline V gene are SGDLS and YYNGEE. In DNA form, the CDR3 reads TGTGCCAGCAGCCCGGTTGCCGGGGAGCTGTTTTTT. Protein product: CASSPVAGELFF.

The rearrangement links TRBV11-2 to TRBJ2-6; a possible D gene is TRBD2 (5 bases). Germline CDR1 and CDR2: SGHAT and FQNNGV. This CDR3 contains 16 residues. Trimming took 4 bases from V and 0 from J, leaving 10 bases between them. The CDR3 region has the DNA TGTGCCAGCAGCTGGTTGGGGAGCTCTGGGGCCAACGTCCTGACTTTC. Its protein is CASSWLGSSGANVLTF.